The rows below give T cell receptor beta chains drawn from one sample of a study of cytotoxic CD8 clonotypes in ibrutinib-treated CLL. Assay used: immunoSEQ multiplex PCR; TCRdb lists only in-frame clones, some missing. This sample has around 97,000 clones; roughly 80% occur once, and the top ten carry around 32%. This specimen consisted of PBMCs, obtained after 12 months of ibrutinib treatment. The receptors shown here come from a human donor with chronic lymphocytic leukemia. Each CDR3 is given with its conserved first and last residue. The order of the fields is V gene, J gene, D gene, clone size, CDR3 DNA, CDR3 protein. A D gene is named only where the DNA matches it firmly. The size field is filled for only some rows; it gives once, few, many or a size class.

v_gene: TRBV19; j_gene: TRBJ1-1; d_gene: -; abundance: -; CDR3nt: TGTGCCAGGGAGGGAGGGATAGACAGACCCACTGAAGCTTTCTTT; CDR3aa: CAREGGIDRPTEAFF
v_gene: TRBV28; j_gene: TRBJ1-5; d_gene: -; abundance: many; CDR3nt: TGTGCCAGCAGTCCCCAGACCCGCGGCGGTGGACAGCCCCAGCATTTT; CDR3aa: CASSPQTRGGGQPQHF
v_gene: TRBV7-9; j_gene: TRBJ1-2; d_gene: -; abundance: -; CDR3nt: TGTGCCAGCAGCCGTGACGACCGCCCACCAAACTATGGCTACACCTTC; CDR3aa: CASSRDDRPPNYGYTF
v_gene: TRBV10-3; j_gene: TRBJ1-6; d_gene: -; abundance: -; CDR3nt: TGTGCCATCAGTGCGCGGGGACTAGACTCCTATAATTCACCCCTCCACTTT; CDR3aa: CAISARGLDSYNSPLHF
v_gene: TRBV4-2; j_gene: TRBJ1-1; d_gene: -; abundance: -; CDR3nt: TGTGCCAGCAGCCAGAATATACTCCAGATCACTGAAGCTTTCTTT; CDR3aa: CASSQNILQITEAFF
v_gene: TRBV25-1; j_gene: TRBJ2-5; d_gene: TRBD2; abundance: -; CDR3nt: TGTGCCAGCAGTGAACACACTAGCGGGGGGGCCGGGGAGACCCAGTACTTC; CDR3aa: CASSEHTSGGAGETQYF
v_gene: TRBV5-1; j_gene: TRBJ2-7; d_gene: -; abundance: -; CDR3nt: TGCGCCAGCAGTGGCGGTTACGAGCAGTACTTC; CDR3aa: CASSGGYEQYF
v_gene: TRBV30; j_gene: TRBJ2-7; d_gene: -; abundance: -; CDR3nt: TGTGCCTGGAACTCAGGGGGGACAGAGCAGTACTTC; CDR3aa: CAWNSGGTEQYF
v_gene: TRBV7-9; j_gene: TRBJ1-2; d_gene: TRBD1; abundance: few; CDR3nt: TGTGCCAGCAGTAGGACAGGGCGAGAGGGCTACACCTTC; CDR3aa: CASSRTGREGYTF
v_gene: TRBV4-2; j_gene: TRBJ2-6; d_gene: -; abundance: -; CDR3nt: TGTGCCAGCAGCAAAGGGGGCTCTGGGGCCAACGTCCTGACTTTC; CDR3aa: CASSKGGSGANVLTF
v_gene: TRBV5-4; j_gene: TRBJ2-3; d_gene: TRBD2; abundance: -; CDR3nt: TGTGCCAGCAGCTTGTCTGCGGGGGGGCCCACAGATACGCAGTATTTT; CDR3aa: CASSLSAGGPTDTQYF
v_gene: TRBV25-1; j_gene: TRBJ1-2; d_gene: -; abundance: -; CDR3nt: TGTGCCAGCAGTACCAGGGTGGGTGGCTACACCTTC; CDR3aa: CASSTRVGGYTF
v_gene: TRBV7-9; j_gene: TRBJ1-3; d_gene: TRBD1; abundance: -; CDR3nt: TGTGCCAGCGGGGTCCTCACGACAGGGGGCGGTGGAAACACCATATATTTT; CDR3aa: CASGVLTTGGGGNTIYF
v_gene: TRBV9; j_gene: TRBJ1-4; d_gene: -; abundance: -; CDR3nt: TGTGCCAGCAGCGTAGCCAACCAGAATGAAAAACTGTTTTTT; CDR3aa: CASSVANQNEKLFF
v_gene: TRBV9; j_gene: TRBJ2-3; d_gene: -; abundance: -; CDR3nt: TGTGCCAGCAGCATCACGGCCAGGGGTACAGATACGCAGTATTTT; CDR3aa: CASSITARGTDTQYF
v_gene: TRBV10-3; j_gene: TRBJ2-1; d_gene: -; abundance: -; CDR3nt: TGTGCCATCAGTGTAGTCCAGGCCCATGAGCAGTTCTTC; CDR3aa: CAISVVQAHEQFF
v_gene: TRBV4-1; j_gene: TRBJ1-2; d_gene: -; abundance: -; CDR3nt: TGCGCCAGCAGTCCCAACTTTCTGGGAGGAATCTATGGCTACACCTTC; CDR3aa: CASSPNFLGGIYGYTF
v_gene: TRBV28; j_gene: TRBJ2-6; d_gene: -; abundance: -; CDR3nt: TGTGCCAGCAGTTCGTCCTCCGGGACGCTCTCCGGTGGGGCCAACGTCCTGACTTTC; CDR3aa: CASSSSSGTLSGGANVLTF
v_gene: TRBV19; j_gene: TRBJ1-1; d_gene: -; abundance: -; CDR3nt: TGTGCCAGTAGTAGTTTACAGAATAGGGACACTGAAGCTTTCTTT; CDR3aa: CASSSLQNRDTEAFF
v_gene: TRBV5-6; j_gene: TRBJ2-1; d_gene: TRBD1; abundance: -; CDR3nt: TGTGCCAGCAGCTTGGTTGCGACAGGGGGTAATGAGCAGTTCTTC; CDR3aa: CASSLVATGGNEQFF
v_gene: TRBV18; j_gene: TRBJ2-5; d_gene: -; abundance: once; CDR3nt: TGTGCCAGCTCGCCACCCCCAGGAGAGACCCAGTACTTC; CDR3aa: CASSPPPGETQYF
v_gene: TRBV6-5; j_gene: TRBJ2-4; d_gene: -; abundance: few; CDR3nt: TGTGCCAGCAGCTCGCTGGCAGCCCGGGTTCAGTACTTC; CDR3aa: CASSSLAARVQYF
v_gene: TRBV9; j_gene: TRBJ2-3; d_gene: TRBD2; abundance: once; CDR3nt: TGTGCCAGCAGCCCCGGGACTAGCGGGGCAGATACGCAGTATTTT; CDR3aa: CASSPGTSGADTQYF
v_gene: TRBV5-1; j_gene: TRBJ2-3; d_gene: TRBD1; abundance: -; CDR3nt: TGCGCCAGCAGCTTGGGGACAGGGGCAAGCACAGATACGCAGTATTTT; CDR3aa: CASSLGTGASTDTQYF
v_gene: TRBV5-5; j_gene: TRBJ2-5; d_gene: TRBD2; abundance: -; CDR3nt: TGTGCCAGCAGCTTGAACCGGGGGGGCCGAGAGACCCAGTACTTC; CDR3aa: CASSLNRGGRETQYF
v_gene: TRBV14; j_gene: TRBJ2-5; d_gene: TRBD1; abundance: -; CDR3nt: TGTGCCAGCAGCCCACCAGGGGGCAAGGTAGAGACCCAGTACTTC; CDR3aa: CASSPPGGKVETQYF
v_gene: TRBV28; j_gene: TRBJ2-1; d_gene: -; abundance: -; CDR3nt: TGTGCCATACATACCGGGACCGAGTTCAATGAGCAGTTCTTC; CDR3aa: CAIHTGTEFNEQFF